Below, 27 T cell receptor beta chains from the same sample are listed, as sequenced in a study of technical replicates of blood from a handful of donors. TCRdb's copy holds only in-frame clones and misses some; the assay was immunoSEQ multiplex PCR. The sample contains about 84,000 clones, 85% to 95% of which appear only once. Sequenced input: T cells isolated from PBMCs. The origin of the receptors is a human donor in good health.

This clone was seen only once. The rearrangement links TRBV5-4 to TRBJ2-7, with 8 bases identical to TRBD2. Per the germline V gene, CDR1 is SGHNT and CDR2 is YYREEE (reference sequence). The CDR3 totals 15 residues. The junction had 10 bases not matched to a gene; V was cut back by 5 bases and J by 3 bases. The CDR3 loop is CASRFSGGTNYEQYF. In DNA, the CDR3 is TGTGCCAGCAGATTTTCGGGGGGGACTAACTACGAGCAGTACTTC. The whole variable domain, remainder taken from reference TRBV5-4 and TRBJ2-7, is ETGVTQSPTHLIKTRGQQVTLRCSSQSGHNTVSWYQQALGQGPQFIFQYYREEENGRGNFPPRFSGLQFPNYSSELNVNALELDDSALYLCASRFSGGTNYEQYFGPGTRLTVT.

In DNA form, the CDR3 reads TGTGCCAGCAGCCAAGTAGCAGGGGTGAACAATGAGCAGTTCTTC. Translated, it gives CASSQVAGVNNEQFF. V is TRBV4-2 and J is TRBJ2-1, with D maybe TRBD1 (6 bases). The V end lost 1 base, the J end lost 5 bases, and 12 bases lay between the germline ends. The CDR3 is 15 residues long. Germline V lookup: CDR1 LGHNA, CDR2 YNFKEQ.

The chain is built from TRBV6-5 and TRBJ1-2, with 9 bases aligning to TRBD1. Germline V lookup: CDR1 MNHEY, CDR2 SVGAGI. The CDR3 has 15 amino acids. V dropped 0 bases and J dropped 3; count of bases not matched to a gene: 2. CDR3 coding DNA: TGTGCCAGCAGTTACTCGGACAGGGGTGACTATGGCTACACCTTC. It translates to CASSYSDRGDYGYTF.

The DNA of the CDR3 is TGTGCCAGCAGCCCCCGACAGAACTATGGCTACACCTTC. Amino acid sequence: CASSPRQNYGYTF. The J gene is TRBJ1-2, the V gene TRBV7-9; a possible D gene is TRBD1 (5 bases). V dropped 5 bases and J dropped 2 bases, with 9 bases sitting between them. Germline values: CDR1 SEHNR, CDR2 FQNEAQ (reference sequence). The CDR3 consists of 13 residues.

This clone came up once. The rearrangement joins TRBV6-4 to TRBJ1-2; TRBD1 agrees at 9 bases. The CDR3 runs 15 residues. The germline gives CDR1 MRHNA, CDR2 SNTAGT. J was trimmed by 0 bases and V by 5 bases; bases with no gene match: 4. The CDR3: CASSQDRGTNYGYTF. The CDR3 DNA sequence: TGTGCCAGCAGTCAGGACAGGGGCACTAACTATGGCTACACCTTC.

There are a few counts of this clone. V and J are TRBV28 and TRBJ2-7; 11 bases line up with TRBD1. Germline CDR1 and CDR2: MDHEN and SYDVKM. Trimming at V came to 6 bases and at J to 6 bases, leaving 10 bases not matched to a gene. The CDR3 contains 15 residues. The CDR3 DNA reads as TGTGCCAGCAGCATTTCAACCGGGACAGGGGGCGAGCAGTACTTC. Protein: CASSISTGTGGEQYF.

The chain joins TRBV10-3 to TRBJ1-2; D is perhaps TRBD1 (6 bases). Germline CDR1 is ENHRY and CDR2 is SYGVKD. Trimming took off 2 bases at V and 4 bases at J, with 23 bases between the two ends. The CDR3 contains 18 residues. The CDR3 coding sequence is TGTGCCATCAGTGAGCCCATGACAGGAACTATTTACACCTATGGCTACACCTTC. It yields the protein CAISEPMTGTIYTYGYTF.

The V call is TRBV6-5, the J call TRBJ2-1, with D hard to call. In germline, CDR1 is MNHEY, CDR2 SVGAGI. There are 16 residues in the CDR3. V dropped 4 bases and J dropped 2 bases, with 15 bases sitting between them. CDR3 in DNA: TGTGCCAGCAGTTTTAGTGGAGCAACCCCCTACAATGAGCAGTTCTTC. Translation: CASSFSGATPYNEQFF.

V gene TRBV5-1 combines with J gene TRBJ1-1; 7 bases line up with TRBD1. CDR1 and CDR2 from the germline V gene are SGHRS and YFSETQ. The CDR3 has 14 residues. Trimming took 0 bases from V and 5 from J; bases not matched to a gene: 4. Written as DNA, the CDR3 is TGCGCCAGCAGCTTGGATAGGGGGCAGACTGAAGCTTTCTTT. Amino acid sequence: CASSLDRGQTEAFF.

The rearrangement links TRBV6-1 to TRBJ1-1; D is unresolved. CDR3 length: 13 residues. Germline V CDR1 and CDR2: MNHNS, SASEGT. Trimming pared 3 bases from V and 6 bases from J, leaving 11 bases between. The CDR3 here is CASSERLLAEAFF. For the CDR3, the DNA is TGTGCCAGCAGTGAGCGCCTGTTGGCTGAAGCTTTCTTT.

The CDR3 sequence is CASSHRDGQFF. Here the CDR3 DNA reads TGTGCCAGCAGTCACAGGGATGGGCAGTTCTTC. The V and J genes are TRBV6-1 and TRBJ2-1, with TRBD1 as a possible D gene (6 bases). CDR1 is MNHNS, CDR2 SASEGT, per germline. This CDR3 region has 11 residues. Deletions cut 5 bases from V and 12 bases from J, with 11 bases between.

On this clone itself: Its ends do not fully match the called genes, so a read error is possible. The V call is TRBV7-9, the J call TRBJ1-3; TRBD1 is a possible D gene (6 bases). The CDR3 is made up of 12 amino acids. CDR1 is SEHNR and CDR2 is FQNEAQ in the germline V gene (reference sequence). CDR3 in DNA: TGTGCCAGCAGCTTAGCGCAGGGGCGGCGGCAATTT. This sequence encodes CASSLAQGRRQF.

This rearrangement joins TRBV11-2 to TRBJ2-7, with 10 bases matching TRBD2. The CDR3 runs 18 residues. Trimming cost V 2 bases and J 2 bases; bases outside gene matches: 12. Germline assignment: CDR1 SGHAT and CDR2 FQNNGV. The CDR3 region has the DNA TGTGCCAGCAGCTTACTAGGGAGCGGGAGGGCCCTAACCTACGAGCAGTACTTC. Its protein is CASSLLGSGRALTYEQYF.

The V gene is TRBV11-2, the J gene TRBJ1-2; D is ambiguous. This CDR3 has 18 residues. CDR1 and CDR2 from the germline V gene are SGHAT and FQNNGV. V was pared by 5 bases and J by 1 base, with 23 bases between. The CDR3 nucleotides are TGTGCCAGCAGCCGAATGTCTGAACCCATACTATTTAACTATGGCTACACCTTC. Amino acid sequence: CASSRMSEPILFNYGYTF.

The V gene is TRBV7-9, the J gene TRBJ1-1, with D hard to call. Trimming stripped 2 bases from V and 12 bases from J, with 7 bases between. The CDR3 runs to 10 residues. Germline V gives CDR1 SEHNR, CDR2 FQNEAQ (reference sequence). In nucleotides, the CDR3 is TGTGCCAGCAGCTTATACGGGACTTTCTTT. Its translation: CASSLYGTFF. Supplemented by reference TRBV7-9 and TRBJ1-1, the full variable domain reads DTGVSQNPRHKITKRGQNVTFRCDPISEHNRLYWYRQTLGQGPEFLTYFQNEAQLEKSRLLSDRFSAERPKGSFSTLEIQRTEQGDSAMYLCASSLYGTFFGQGTRLTVV.

V and J are TRBV7-2 and TRBJ2-7, with 8 bases fitting TRBD2. From germline, CDR1 is SGHTA and CDR2 FQGNSA. Losses at the gene ends were 2 bases for V and 1 base for J; bases not matched to a gene: 7. This CDR3 is 16 amino acids long. The CDR3 sequence: CASSLNHAGGSYEQYF. The CDR3, as DNA: TGTGCCAGCAGCTTAAATCATGCGGGAGGATCCTACGAGCAGTACTTC.

The chain couples TRBV28 to TRBJ1-1; no reliable D call. Trimming left V 0 bases short and J 0 bases short, with 29 bases between. Germline assignment: CDR1 MDHEN and CDR2 SYDVKM. This CDR3 region has 22 residues. In nucleotides, the CDR3 is TGTGCCAGCAGTTTATGGGCGAGTGAGATCGGGGAATCTCAACCGGTGAACACTGAAGCTTTCTTT. Its translation is CASSLWASEIGESQPVNTEAFF. The whole variable domain, filled in from reference TRBV28 and TRBJ1-1, reads DVKVTQSSRYLVKRTGEKVFLECVQDMDHENMFWYRQDPGLGLRLIYFSYDVKMKEKGDIPEGYSVSREKKERFSLILESASTNQTSMYLCASSLWASEIGESQPVNTEAFFGQGTRLTVV.

The V and J genes are TRBV6-1 and TRBJ2-7; D remains unclear. Germline V gene data show CDR1 as MNHNS and CDR2 as SASEGT. Trimming cost V 0 bases and J 2 bases, with 11 bases left between them. The length of the CDR3 is 15 residues. The CDR3 coding sequence is TGTGCCAGCAGTGAAGCGGCAGGTACCCCCTACGAGCAGTACTTC. This translates into CASSEAAGTPYEQYF.

The gene calls are TRBV25-1 and TRBJ2-2; 10 bases line up with TRBD2. Trimming at V came to 8 bases and at J to 5 bases, leaving 17 bases not matched to a gene. The CDR3 loop spans 18 amino acids. Germline loops: CDR1 MGHDK, CDR2 SYGVNS. CDR3: CASRPGQSPGLATGELFF. CDR3 nucleotide sequence: TGTGCCAGCCGACCGGGACAGAGCCCGGGACTAGCGACCGGGGAGCTGTTTTTT.

This clone was detected only a few times. This chain connects TRBV7-9 to TRBJ2-7; D uncertain. Germline V lookup: CDR1 SEHNR, CDR2 FQNEAQ (reference sequence). Trimming left V 4 bases short and J 0 bases short, with 16 bases between. The CDR3 length is 16 residues. The CDR3 DNA reads as TGTGCCAGCAGCTCTAGAAGTGGCAGCCGCTCCTACGAGCAGTACTTC. Translation gives CASSSRSGSRSYEQYF.

The chain carries TRBV7-8 and TRBJ1-4; D uncertain. Trimming took 2 bases from V and 5 from J, leaving 15 bases between them. The CDR3 consists of 16 residues. Germline V CDR1 and CDR2: SGHVS, FQNEAQ. CDR3 sequence: CASSLLSRVRNEKLFF. DNA of the CDR3: TGTGCCAGCAGCTTATTGTCGCGAGTGCGGAATGAAAAACTGTTTTTT.

V is TRBV14 and J is TRBJ2-5, with TRBD2 matching 7 bases. The junction had 4 bases not matched to a gene; V was cut back by 8 bases and J by 4 bases. Per germline, CDR1 SGHDN and CDR2 FVKESK. This CDR3 has 12 amino acids. CDR3 residues: CASRGGGETQYF. The CDR3 nucleotides read TGTGCCAGCCGGGGCGGGGGAGAGACCCAGTACTTC. The full variable domain, its missing parts supplied by reference TRBV14 and TRBJ2-5, is EAGVTQFPSHSVIEKGQTVTLRCDPISGHDNLYWYRRVMGKEIKFLLHFVKESKQDESGMPNNRFLAERTGGTYSTLKVQPAELEDSGVYFCASRGGGETQYFGPGTRLLVL.

The gene calls are TRBV4-1 and TRBJ1-5; D may be TRBD1 (6 bases). Trimming shortened V by 1 base and J by 4 bases, and 14 bases separated the two germline ends. CDR1 and CDR2 (germline): MGHRA, YSYEKL. CDR3 length: 16 residues. The CDR3, as DNA: TGCGCCAGCAGCCAAGTTATGGAGCAGGGGAATCAGCCCCAGCATTTT. Its protein is CASSQVMEQGNQPQHF.

The J gene is TRBJ2-2, the V gene TRBV7-9; a possible D gene is TRBD1 (7 bases). The CDR3 extends over 14 amino acids. Germline lookup yields CDR1 SEHNR and CDR2 FQNEAQ (reference sequence). Trimming shortened V by 7 bases and J by 6 bases, and 15 bases separated the two germline ends. CDR3 sequence reads: CASNRQGGPGELFF. The DNA for the CDR3 is TGTGCCAGCAACCGACAGGGAGGTCCCGGGGAGCTGTTTTTT.

The chain has TRBV7-6 and TRBJ2-1; D is possibly TRBD2 (6 bases). There are 13 residues in the CDR3. V lost 2 bases and J 7 bases, leaving 9 bases between the germline ends. Germline lookup yields CDR1 SGHVS and CDR2 FNYEAQ. The CDR3 sequence: CASSLRGGNEQFF. DNA of the CDR3: TGTGCCAGCAGCTTAAGGGGAGGAAATGAGCAGTTCTTC.

The chain carries TRBV2 and TRBJ2-2; D not resolved. The germline V gene has CDR1 SNHLY and CDR2 FYNNEI. V shed 1 base and J shed 6 bases, with 12 bases lying between them. This CDR3 has 15 residues. CDR3 loop: CASSEEPSRPGELFF. DNA for the CDR3: TGTGCCAGCAGTGAAGAACCATCCAGGCCCGGGGAGCTGTTTTTT.

V usage is TRBV10-3 and J usage is TRBJ1-1, with D maybe TRBD1 (5 bases). This CDR3 comprises 13 residues. The germline V gene encodes CDR1 ENHRY and CDR2 SYGVKD. Trimming took 6 bases from V and 3 from J, leaving 11 bases between them. The CDR3 here is CAISADRDTEAFF. The CDR3, as DNA: TGTGCCATCAGCGCCGACAGAGACACTGAAGCTTTCTTT.